A single sample gave rise to the 23 T cell receptor beta chains below, sequenced in a study of glioma-infiltrating T cells. The iRepertoire nested amplicon-rescue multiplex PCR amplified TCR alpha and beta CDR3s from RNA. Using its own MiXCR run on the multiplex PCR reads, TCRdb lists one record per CDR3 protein. The sample carries approximately 90,000 distinct CDR3 sequences, about a quarter recorded once. The specimen was glioma tissue, nonneoplastic brain tissue, or PBMCs (not recorded which). These receptors were collected from a human donor with low-grade glioma or glioblastoma, undergoing nonglioma brain surgery, or in good health (not recorded which).

Points on this clonotype: One end of the junction is discordant with germline, which a read error may explain. The V gene is TRBV7-7, the J gene TRBJ2-5; 7 nucleotides line up with TRBD2. There are 16 residues in the CDR3. CDR1 is SSHAT and CDR2 is FNYEAQ in the germline V gene (reference sequence). CDR3 sequence: CAGSLGSGLHQETQYF. The CDR3 region has the DNA TGTGCCGGCAGCTTAGGATCGGGACTACACCAAGAGACCCAGTACTTC.

Ten or more counts support this clonotype. The chain recombines TRBV6-1 with TRBJ2-7; TRBD2 matches at 8 bases. V was pared by 6 bases and J by 2 bases, with 6 bases of the junction left unmatched. This CDR3 spans 14 amino acids. From germline, CDR1 is MNHNS and CDR2 SASEGT. The CDR3 is CASRSGTSPYEQYF. The CDR3 nucleotides read TGTGCCAGCAGATCCGGGACTAGTCCCTACGAGCAGTACTTC.

The genes are TRBV10-3 and TRBJ2-7, with TRBD1 identical over 10 bases. Germline loops: CDR1 ENHRY, CDR2 SYGVKD. The CDR3 totals 14 residues. Germline trimming cut 4 bases from V and 5 bases from J; bases unmatched to any gene: 5. The CDR3 protein is CAISVGQGVNEQYF. For the CDR3, the DNA is TGTGCCATCAGTGTCGGACAGGGGGTTAACGAGCAGTACTTC.

This chain links TRBV5-1 with TRBJ2-5; 8 bases align to TRBD2. Germline values: CDR1 SGHRS, CDR2 YFSETQ. The CDR3 totals 16 residues. J lost 3 bases, V lost 6 bases, and 13 bases had no gene match. The CDR3: CASTPVGIAGKETQYF. The DNA of the CDR3 is TGCGCCAGCACACCCGTCGGTATAGCGGGAAAAGAGACCCAGTACTTC.

This clonotype was found many times. This chain links TRBV18 with TRBJ2-3, with a possible D match to TRBD2 (6 bases). V was pared by 3 bases and J by 2 bases, with 12 bases between. CDR1 and CDR2 (germline): KGHSH, LQKENI. CDR3 length equals 15 residues. In DNA form, the CDR3 reads TGTGCCAGCTCACCGCAGCGGGCGAACACAGATACGCAGTATTTT. Its translation is CASSPQRANTDTQYF.

This clonotype has at least ten counts. The V and J genes are TRBV7-8 and TRBJ2-7, with 8 nucleotides matching TRBD1. Germline CDR1 SGHVS, CDR2 FQNEAQ. This CDR3 region has 14 residues. The V gene end was trimmed by 4 bases and the J gene end by 3 bases; junction bases not matched to a gene: 5. CDR3 bases: TGTGCCAGCAGCTGGGACAGGCCGGACTACGAGCAGTACTTC. Residues: CASSWDRPDYEQYF.

This clonotype appeared a few times. V gene TRBV30 combines with J gene TRBJ1-2, with D possibly matching TRBD1 (5 bases). Germline V gives CDR1 GTSNPN, CDR2 SVGIG (reference sequence). V lost 3 bases, J lost 0 bases, and 14 bases lay in between. This CDR3 region has 15 residues. The CDR3 reads CAWSRPRGANYGYTF. The DNA for the CDR3 is TGTGCCTGGAGCAGACCTAGAGGGGCTAACTATGGCTACACCTTC. Complete variable domain (other parts from reference TRBV30 and TRBJ1-2): SQTIHQWPATLVQPVGSPLSLECTVEGTSNPNLYWYRQAAGRGLQLLFYSVGIGQISSEVPQNLSASRPQDRQFILSSKKLLLSDSGFYLCAWSRPRGANYGYTFGSGTRLTVV.

The J gene is TRBJ2-7, the V gene TRBV20-1; 7 bases agree with TRBD1. The CDR3 spans 12 residues. Germline trimming cut 5 bases from V and 4 bases from J; bases unmatched to any gene: 5. The germline gives CDR1 DFQATT, CDR2 SNEGSKA (reference sequence). CDR3 nucleotide sequence: TGCAGTGCTGCGAGGGGGCATTACGAGCAGTACTTC. Residues: CSAARGHYEQYF.

A remark on this clonotype: This may come from a read error, since a much larger clone is one base off. The chain links TRBV6-6 to TRBJ2-1; D unclear. In germline, CDR1 is MNHNY, CDR2 SVGAGI (reference sequence). The CDR3 contains 16 residues. CDR3 DNA sequence: TGTGCCAGCAGTTCCCCGGCCGGGCTAACCTACAATGGGCAGTTCTTC. Translation: CASSSPAGLTYNGQFF.

This clonotype was detected many times. The J gene is TRBJ2-3, the V gene TRBV24-1; D perhaps matches TRBD1 (5 bases). The CDR3 runs to 13 residues. Germline CDR1 reads KGHDR; CDR2 reads SFDVKD. V lost 8 bases and J lost 2, with 10 bases in between. Here the CDR3 DNA reads TGTGCCACCAACCAAGGGGACACAGATACGCAGTATTTT. It translates to CATNQGDTDTQYF.

A few counts support this clonotype. The chain couples TRBV19 to TRBJ1-4; D gene uncertain. CDR1 is LNHDA and CDR2 is SQIVND in the germline V gene (reference sequence). The V gene lost 3 bases and the J gene lost 1 base, with 12 bases spanning the gap. There are 16 residues in the CDR3. The CDR3 coding sequence is TGTGCCAGTAGTATTTTCCGCCGGGGAACTAATGAAAAACTGTTTTTT. Translating gives CASSIFRRGTNEKLFF.

This clonotype was recorded at least ten times. The rearrangement uses TRBV27 and TRBJ1-1; 8 bases line up with TRBD1. V lost 5 bases, J lost 4 bases, and 3 bases stayed unmatched. Germline lookup yields CDR1 MNHEY and CDR2 SMNVEV (reference sequence). The CDR3 covers 13 residues. The CDR3 region is CASSTTGVTEAFF. As DNA, the CDR3 is TGTGCCAGCAGTACGACAGGGGTCACTGAAGCTTTCTTT.

This clonotype occurred many times. The genes are TRBV6-1 and TRBJ1-1, with D possibly matching TRBD1 (5 bases). Germline CDR1 reads MNHNS; CDR2 reads SASEGT. The CDR3 runs 13 residues. V lost 10 bases to trimming and J lost 4 bases, with 16 bases between them. The CDR3 bases are TGTGCCACCGAGAGGGGAGAGCGCACTGAAGCTTTCTTT. As protein: CATERGERTEAFF.

The rearrangement joins TRBV18 to TRBJ2-7, with 9 bases matching TRBD2. CDR1 is KGHSH, CDR2 LQKENI, per germline. Germline trimming cut 0 bases from V and 4 bases from J; bases unmatched to any gene: 4. CDR3 size: 15 residues. CDR3 coding DNA: TGTGCCAGCTCACCACCGAAACTAGCGGGTTACGAGCAGTACTTC. Translated: CASSPPKLAGYEQYF.

This clonotype was counted ten times or more. The V call is TRBV7-6, the J call TRBJ2-3; 11 bases align to TRBD2. Looked up from germline, CDR1 is SGHVS and CDR2 is FNYEAQ. With 6 bases clipped from V and 2 bases from J, the junction kept 7 bases outside the gene matches. The CDR3 has 16 amino acids. CDR3 sequence (DNA): TGTGCCAGCAGTTCGACACTAGCGGGGGCCACAGATACGCAGTATTTT. Residues: CASSSTLAGATDTQYF. Variable domain in full (rest from reference TRBV7-6 and TRBJ2-3): GAGVSQSPRYKVTKRGQDVALRCDPISGHVSLYWYRQALGQGPEFLTYFNYEAQQDKSGLPNDRFSAERPEGSISTLTIQRTEQRDSAMYRCASSSTLAGATDTQYFGPGTRLTVL.

This clonotype was detected many times. The V call is TRBV6-6, the J call TRBJ1-1; D not certain. Germline lookup yields CDR1 MNHNY and CDR2 SVGAGI (reference sequence). Trimming cost V 6 bases and J 8 bases, with 13 bases left between them. There are 12 residues in the CDR3. CDR3 amino acids: CASSYRGEEAFF. The CDR3 DNA sequence: TGTGCCAGCAGCTACCGAGGAGAAGAAGCTTTCTTT.

A note on this clonotype: The junction does not match germline at one end; this may be a read error. The chain recombines TRBV6-1 with TRBJ2-2, with 9 bases fitting TRBD1. The CDR3 has 18 amino acids. The germline CDR1 and CDR2 sequences are MNHNS and SASEGT. CDR3 DNA: TGTGCCAGCAGCCGCCGGGACAGGGCACACACGAACACCGGGGAGCCGTTTTTT. It codes for CASSRRDRAHTNTGEPFF.

This clonotype has ten or more counts. The chain uses TRBV7-2 and TRBJ2-5, with D uncertain. From germline, CDR1 is SGHTA and CDR2 FQGNSA. The CDR3 sequence is 13 residues long. Trimming pared 2 bases from V and 5 bases from J, leaving 9 bases between. CDR3 loop: CASSLRRWETQYF. The CDR3 coding sequence is TGTGCCAGCAGCTTAAGGCGGTGGGAGACCCAGTACTTC.

Details on this clonotype: This may arise from a read error, as a much more abundant clone is one base away. The rearrangement joins TRBV20-1 to TRBJ1-6; 10 positions agree with TRBD1. In germline, CDR1 is DFQATT, CDR2 SNEGSKA (reference sequence). With 6 bases clipped from V and 5 bases from J, the junction kept 13 bases outside the gene matches. The CDR3 runs 17 residues. The CDR3 bases are TGCAGTGCCTTGAGCAACGAGGACAGGGGGAATAATTCACCCCTCCACTTT. As protein: CSALSNEDRGNNSPLHF.

The sample holds many counts of this clonotype. The rearrangement joins TRBV7-6 to TRBJ1-1, with D uncertain. Per the germline V gene, CDR1 is SGHVS and CDR2 is FNYEAQ. This CDR3 is built from 15 residues. The V end was cut by 2 bases, the J end by 3 bases, with 13 bases between. The CDR3 here is CASSLRPAEDTEAFF. The DNA of the CDR3 is TGTGCCAGCAGCTTAAGGCCCGCGGAGGACACTGAAGCTTTCTTT.

Many counts were recorded for this clonotype. This rearrangement joins TRBV18 to TRBJ1-5, with 8 positions matching TRBD1. The V and J ends lost 3 bases and 2 bases, in that order; junction bases with no gene match: 12. The length of the CDR3 is 18 residues. The germline V gene has CDR1 KGHSH and CDR2 LQKENI. DNA of the CDR3: TGTGCCAGCTCACCCTCAGACAGGGGTGTGACGGGCAATCAGCCCCAGCATTTT. Translating it yields CASSPSDRGVTGNQPQHF.

V usage is TRBV12-3 or TRBV12-4 and J usage is TRBJ1-6; 9 nucleotides match TRBD1. V shed 5 bases and J 10 bases; nucleotides not matched to a gene: 6. The CDR3 contains 14 residues. The DNA for the CDR3 is TGTGCCAGCAGTAGGGACAGGGCAAGGTCACCCCTCCACTTT. Encoded protein: CASSRDRARSPLHF.

Many counts were recorded for this clonotype. The rearrangement joins TRBV20-1 to TRBJ2-3, with TRBD2 identical over 7 bases. The CDR3 length is 14 residues. Germline CDR1 and CDR2: DFQATT and SNEGSKA (reference sequence). The trim removed 0 bases at V and 6 bases at J, leaving 6 bases unmatched. The CDR3 DNA follows: TGCAGTGCTAGAGATAGGCGGGGGATTGATACGCAGTATTTT. This gives the protein CSARDRRGIDTQYF.